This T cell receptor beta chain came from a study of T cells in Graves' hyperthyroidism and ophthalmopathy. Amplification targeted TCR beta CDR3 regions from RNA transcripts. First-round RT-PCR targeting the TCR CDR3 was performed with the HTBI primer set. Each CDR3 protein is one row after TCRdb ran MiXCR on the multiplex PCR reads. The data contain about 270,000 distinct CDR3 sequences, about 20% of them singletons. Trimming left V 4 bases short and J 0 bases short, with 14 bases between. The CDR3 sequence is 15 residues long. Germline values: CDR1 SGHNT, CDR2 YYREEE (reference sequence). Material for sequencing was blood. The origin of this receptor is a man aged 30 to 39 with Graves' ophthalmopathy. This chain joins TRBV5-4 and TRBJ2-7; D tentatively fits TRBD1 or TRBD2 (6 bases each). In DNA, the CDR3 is TGTGCCAGCAGCCGGGGGCGGACCTCCTCCTACGAGCAGTACTTC. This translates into CASSRGRTSSYEQYF.